A single sample gave rise to the 29 T cell receptor beta chains below, sequenced in a study of blood T cells in healthy people across ages. A second PCR of roughly 7 to 11 cycles used a sample-barcoded 5' primer and a J-beta primer mix. TCRdb re-called the 5' RACE reads through MiXCR, storing one row per CDR3 protein. The repertoire holds hundreds of thousands of distinct CDR3 sequences, with 60% to 80% as singletons. What was sequenced was blood. These receptor sequences come from a man aged 25 to 40 in good health.

This chain joins TRBV20-1 and TRBJ2-5; possibly TRBD2 for D (6 bases). Per the germline V gene, CDR1 is DFQATT and CDR2 is SNEGSKA (reference sequence). Between the trimmed V and J ends, which lost 5 bases and 5 bases, there was a span of 15 bases. CDR3 length equals 13 residues. The CDR3 here is CSAPWPGRETQYF. The CDR3 DNA sequence: TGCAGTGCTCCTTGGCCGGGGAGGGAGACCCAGTACTTC.

This chain joins TRBV5-1 and TRBJ2-4; D gene unclear. The end of the DNA fits TRBJ2-7 better, so the J call may be wrong. The CDR3 consists of 11 residues. Germline values: CDR1 SGHRS, CDR2 YFSETQ. The CDR3 region is CASSIQDEQYF. CDR3 bases: TGCGCCAGCAGTATCCAGGACGAGCAGTACTTC.

This clonotype has only a few counts. The chain joins TRBV27 to TRBJ2-3, with 7 bases identical to TRBD2. Per germline, CDR1 MNHEY and CDR2 SMNVEV (reference sequence). This CDR3 has 14 amino acids. V gave up 3 bases and J gave up 7 bases; unmatched junction bases: 7. For the CDR3, the DNA is TGTGCCAGCAGTTTCTTGGCGGGGGATTATACGCAGTATTTT. Its translation is CASSFLAGDYTQYF.

As concerns this clonotype: One end of the junction does not line up with germline, which may come from a read error. V gene TRBV11-2 combines with J gene TRBJ2-7; D remains ambiguous. The CDR3 spans 12 residues. From germline, CDR1 is SGHAT and CDR2 FQNNGV. CDR3 sequence reads: CASSTTPRQQYF. The CDR3 DNA sequence: TGCGCCAGCAGCACGACGCCCCGCCAGCAGTACTTC.

J is TRBJ2-5 and V is TRBV4-2; 9 nucleotides align to TRBD2. There are 15 residues in the CDR3. CDR1 and CDR2 (germline): LGHNA, YNFKEQ. V lost 4 bases and J lost 2; bases outside the gene matches: 5. The CDR3 spells CASSPGLATQETQYF. The CDR3 region has the DNA TGTGCCAGCAGCCCAGGACTAGCGACTCAAGAGACCCAGTACTTC.

About this clonotype itself: A much bigger clone sits one base away, suggesting this may be a read error. The chain carries TRBV29-1 and TRBJ2-4, with 11 bases lining up with TRBD1. CDR3 size: 14 residues. Germline V gene lookup returns CDR1 SQVTM and CDR2 ANQGSEA. With V trimmed by 7 bases and J by 13 bases, 15 bases remained unmatched. CDR3 sequence: CSATAGQGAKEQYF. Here the CDR3 DNA reads TGCAGCGCGACGGCAGGACAGGGGGCGAAAGAGCAGTACTTC.

On this clonotype: The junction departs from germline at one end; a sequencing error may be responsible. This chain joins TRBV12-3 or TRBV12-4 and TRBJ2-6; a weak D match, TRBD2 (5 bases). The CDR3 contains 15 residues. CDR3 in amino acids: CARSLARAGANVLTF. The DNA for the CDR3 is TGTGCCCGCAGTTTAGCGAGGGCTGGGGCCAACGTCCTGACTTTC.

This chain links TRBV20-1 with TRBJ1-5; TRBD1 agrees at 9 bases. Per germline, CDR1 DFQATT and CDR2 SNEGSKA (reference sequence). V dropped 6 bases and J dropped 2; count of bases not matched to a gene: 8. The CDR3 contains 15 residues. CDR3 region: CSAVPGQGGNQPQHF. CDR3 DNA: TGCAGTGCGGTCCCGGGACAGGGTGGCAATCAGCCCCAGCATTTT.

The chain has TRBV29-1 and TRBJ1-5; 7 bases are a match to TRBD1. The germline CDR1 and CDR2 sequences are SQVTM and ANQGSEA. V gave up 8 bases and J gave up 0 bases; unmatched junction bases: 7. The CDR3 contains 14 residues. The CDR3 DNA reads TGCAGCCTCCGACAGGGCCATAGCAATCAGCCCCAGCATTTT. Amino acids: CSLRQGHSNQPQHF. Based on the CDR3 plus reference TRBV29-1 and TRBJ1-5, the full variable domain is SAVISQKPSRDICQRGTSLTIQCQVDSQVTMMFWYRQQPGQSLTLIATANQGSEATYESGFVIDKFPISRPNLTFSTLTVSNMSPEDSSIYLCSLRQGHSNQPQHFGDGTRLSIL.

Concerning this clonotype: Germline and junction disagree at one end, which may indicate a read error. This chain joins TRBV6-5 and TRBJ2-4; D is tentatively TRBD1 or TRBD2 (5 bases each). This CDR3 contains 11 residues. CDR1 and CDR2 from the germline V gene are MNHEY and SVGAGI. The chain's CDR3 is CASSHSGAQYF. The DNA for the CDR3 is TGTGCCAGCAGTCACTCCGGGGCTCAGTACTTC.

The CDR3 reads CASSAPGQQTQYF. In nucleotides, the CDR3 is TGTGCCAGCAGCGCGCCGGGACAACAGACCCAGTACTTC. This chain connects TRBV9 to TRBJ2-5; TRBD1 might be the D (6 bases). The germline V gene has CDR1 SGDLS and CDR2 YYNGEE. This CDR3 contains 13 residues. V dropped 3 bases and J dropped 6 bases, with 12 bases sitting between them. The variable domain in full, with the rest retrieved from reference TRBV9 and TRBJ2-5, is DSGVTQTPKHLITATGQRVTLRCSPRSGDLSVYWYQQSLDQGLQFLIQYYNGEERAKGNILERFSAQQFPDLHSELNLSSLELGDSALYFCASSAPGQQTQYFGPGTRLLVL.

The genes are TRBV20-1 and TRBJ2-1; 8 bases map to TRBD2. This CDR3 has 14 amino acids. Germline CDR1 is DFQATT and CDR2 is SNEGSKA (reference sequence). CDR3 sequence: CSPRGGRTYNEQFF. The CDR3 nucleotides read TGCAGCCCACGGGGGGGCAGAACATACAATGAGCAGTTCTTC.

The chain links TRBV9 to TRBJ2-7; D remains ambiguous. The CDR3 runs to 15 residues. Trimming cost V 5 bases and J 1 base, with 16 bases left between them. CDR1 and CDR2 from the germline V gene are SGDLS and YYNGEE. In DNA, the CDR3 is TGTGCCAGCAGACTTAGTGGCGGATCATCCTACGAGCAGTACTTC. Amino acid sequence: CASRLSGGSSYEQYF.

This clonotype was seen a few times. This chain uses TRBV9 with TRBJ2-7, with 9 nucleotides matching TRBD2. V dropped 0 bases and J dropped 5; count of bases not matched to a gene: 6. In germline, CDR1 is SGDLS, CDR2 YYNGEE. The CDR3 is made up of 15 amino acids. This chain's CDR3 is CASSVGAGGINEQYF. Here the CDR3 DNA reads TGTGCCAGCAGCGTAGGCGCGGGGGGGATCAACGAGCAGTACTTC.

The CDR3 region is CSATGTSGSSYEQYF. In DNA form, the CDR3 reads TGCAGTGCTACCGGGACTAGCGGGAGTTCCTACGAGCAGTACTTC. V is TRBV20-1 and J is TRBJ2-7; TRBD2 matches 14 bases. Trimming cost V 4 bases and J 1 base; bases outside gene matches: 3. Germline lookup yields CDR1 DFQATT and CDR2 SNEGSKA (reference sequence). The CDR3 runs 15 residues.

The chain recombines TRBV29-1 with TRBJ2-5; the D gene is possibly TRBD2 (6 bases). The CDR3 totals 10 residues. Deletions cut 7 bases from V and 7 bases from J, with 10 bases between. CDR1 is SQVTM, CDR2 ANQGSEA, per germline. The CDR3 nucleotides read TGCAGCGCGATTAGCGGGACCCAGTACTTC. Its translation: CSAISGTQYF.

This chain joins TRBV7-2 and TRBJ2-4; D remains unclear. The end of the DNA aligns better with TRBJ2-7, so the J call may be wrong. Germline assignment: CDR1 SGHTA and CDR2 FQGNSA. This CDR3 has 16 residues. CDR3 amino acids: CASRLVARSTFDEQYF. CDR3 in DNA: TGTGCCAGCAGACTCGTGGCCCGTAGCACTTTTGACGAGCAGTACTTC.

CDR3 protein: CAIRGLAGAQDSYNEQFF. The DNA of the CDR3 is TGTGCCATCAGGGGACTAGCGGGGGCCCAAGACTCCTACAATGAGCAGTTCTTC. This sequence joins TRBV10-3 and TRBJ2-1, with 14 nucleotides matching TRBD2. Germline assignment: CDR1 ENHRY and CDR2 SYGVKD. The V gene end was trimmed by 6 bases and the J gene end by 0 bases; junction bases not matched to a gene: 7. This CDR3 contains 18 residues.

The rearrangement joins TRBV5-1 to TRBJ1-2, with 8 bases identical to TRBD1. The germline CDR1 and CDR2 sequences are SGHRS and YFSETQ. Losses at the gene ends were 4 bases for V and 8 bases for J; bases not matched to a gene: 13. CDR3 size: 15 residues. The CDR3 reads CASSQGQGALLGYTF. CDR3 DNA sequence: TGCGCCAGCAGCCAAGGACAGGGCGCGCTCCTGGGCTACACCTTC. The full variable domain, rest sourced from reference TRBV5-1 and TRBJ1-2, is KAGVTQTPRYLIKTRGQQVTLSCSPISGHRSVSWYQQTPGQGLQFLFEYFSETQRNKGNFPGRFSGRQFSNSRSEMNVSTLELGDSALYLCASSQGQGALLGYTFGSGTRLTVV.

This clonotype was picked up a small number of times. J is TRBJ2-1 and V is TRBV20-1; 13 bases agree with TRBD2. The CDR3 sequence is 15 residues long. Trimming cost V 4 bases and J 2 bases; bases outside gene matches: 2. Germline values: CDR1 DFQATT, CDR2 SNEGSKA (reference sequence). DNA for the CDR3: TGCAGTGCTATCACTAGCGGGGGGGCCTACAATGAGCAGTTCTTC. Amino acid sequence: CSAITSGGAYNEQFF.

This clonotype has only a few counts. The chain combines TRBV20-1 with TRBJ2-7; tentative D call: TRBD1 (6 bases). This CDR3 region has 14 residues. The V gene's germline CDR1 is DFQATT and CDR2 SNEGSKA (reference sequence). V lost 3 bases to trimming and J lost 0 bases, with 12 bases between them. In DNA form, the CDR3 reads TGCAGTGCTAGTGCAGGGGCTAGCTCCTACGAGCAGTACTTC. It specifies CSASAGASSYEQYF.

The V gene is TRBV7-8, the J gene TRBJ2-4; TRBD1 agrees at 8 bases. The trim removed 11 bases at V and 1 base at J, leaving 10 bases unmatched. Germline V CDR1 and CDR2: SGHVS, FQNEAQ. The CDR3 is made up of 15 amino acids. The CDR3 DNA is TGTGCCGGTAGCCAAACAGGGGGGGCCAAAAACATTCAGTACTTC. It specifies CAGSQTGGAKNIQYF. Filled out from reference TRBV7-8 and TRBJ2-4, the complete variable domain reads GAGVSQSPRYKVAKRGQDVALRCDPISGHVSLFWYQQALGQGPEFLTYFQNEAQLDKSGLPSDRFFAERPEGSVSTLKIQRTQQEDSAVYLCAGSQTGGAKNIQYFGAGTRLSVL.

This clonotype turned up a few times. The chain recombines TRBV7-2 with TRBJ1-2; D is uncertain. The CDR3 consists of 13 residues. CDR1 is SGHTA, CDR2 FQGNSA, per germline. With 3 bases removed from V and 4 bases from J, the gap between germline ends came to 9 bases. The CDR3 is CASSLGLAYGYTF. The CDR3 DNA is TGTGCCAGCAGCTTGGGCCTGGCCTATGGCTACACCTTC.

This chain uses TRBV11-2 with TRBJ2-3, with 7 positions matching TRBD2. In germline, CDR1 is SGHAT, CDR2 FQNNGV. The CDR3 contains 15 residues. Losses at the gene ends were 11 bases for V and 0 bases for J; bases not matched to a gene: 11. The CDR3 spells CASFRAGSSTDTQYF. Written as DNA, the CDR3 is TGTGCCTCCTTTCGAGCGGGGTCTAGCACAGATACGCAGTATTTT.

The sample holds a few counts of this clonotype. The rearrangement joins TRBV7-9 to TRBJ1-1; tentatively, D is TRBD1 (6 bases). The CDR3 sequence is 15 residues long. The V end was cut by 3 bases, the J end by 1 base, with 12 bases between. Per germline, CDR1 SEHNR and CDR2 FQNEAQ (reference sequence). The CDR3 spells CASSFGRGGNTEAFF. The CDR3 DNA reads as TGTGCCAGCAGCTTCGGCAGGGGAGGGAACACTGAAGCTTTCTTT.

This clonotype was picked up a small number of times. The chain employs TRBV20-1 and TRBJ2-7; D might be TRBD1 (5 bases). Germline CDR1 DFQATT, CDR2 SNEGSKA (reference sequence). CDR3 length equals 13 residues. V gave up 7 bases and J gave up 4 bases, with 17 bases separating them. The CDR3 reads CSVRHRSGYEQYF. DNA of the CDR3: TGCAGTGTCAGACATCGCTCAGGGTACGAGCAGTACTTC.

The chain joins TRBV20-1 to TRBJ2-1; 10 bases line up with TRBD2. The V segment lost 1 base and the J segment 10 bases; nucleotides outside the gene matches: 10. The germline CDR1 and CDR2 sequences are DFQATT and SNEGSKA (reference sequence). CDR3 length equals 15 residues. The CDR3 protein is CSARASSGGLWEQFF. As DNA, the CDR3 is TGCAGTGCTAGAGCCTCTAGCGGGGGCCTATGGGAGCAGTTCTTC.

The V gene is TRBV18, the J gene TRBJ2-1; a possible D gene is TRBD1 (7 bases). Germline loops: CDR1 KGHSH, CDR2 LQKENI. V lost 8 bases to trimming and J lost 10 bases, with 18 bases between them. The CDR3 extends over 13 amino acids. DNA of the CDR3: TGTGCCAGCGCGGGACAGCCACCGAGCGAGCAGTTCTTC. This translates into CASAGQPPSEQFF. Complete variable domain (other parts from reference TRBV18 and TRBJ2-1): NAGVMQNPRHLVRRRGQEARLRCSPMKGHSHVYWYRQLPEEGLKFMVYLQKENIIDESGMPKERFSAEFPKEGPSILRIQQVVRGDSAAYFCASAGQPPSEQFFGPGTRLTVL.

This rearrangement joins TRBV10-3 to TRBJ2-7; TRBD2 might be the D (5 bases). Trimming removed 3 bases from V and 7 bases from J, with 16 bases in between. This CDR3 contains 14 residues. Germline V gene data show CDR1 as ENHRY and CDR2 as SYGVKD. The CDR3 reads CAISDPSFVVEQYF. CDR3 sequence (DNA): TGTGCCATCAGTGATCCTAGCTTTGTGGTTGAGCAGTACTTC.